Below, one T cell receptor (beta chain) is given with its context. The antigen is undetermined. Germline is not matched at one junction end, which may reflect a read error. This CDR3 contains 11 residues. Germline CDR1 reads GTSNPN; CDR2 reads SVGIG (reference sequence). The TCRbeta library incorporated unique molecular identifiers. TCRdb reprocessed the PCR reads with MiXCR, giving one entry per CDR3 protein. The table shows hundreds of thousands of distinct CDR3 sequences, with around 13% occurring only once. This sample is part of a study of T-cell reconstitution after alpha-beta-depleted transplantation in children. General study points: T-cell numbers and diversity one year post-transplant derived largely from freshly generated T cells. Some patients' high day-60 TCRbeta diversity was attributed to recipient cells surviving conditioning.

The receptor's source is a girl aged 2-10 years with congenital amegakaryocytic thrombocytopenia, due to receive a stem cell transplant. The chain joins TRBV30 to TRBJ1-1; possible D gene TRBD1, 6 bases. The material was PBMCs, obtained before TCRalphabeta/CD19-depleted stem cell transplant. The CDR3 nucleotides read TGTGCCTGGAGTGTGGGAGGGACACCCATCTTT. Translation: CAWSVGGTPIF.